This T cell receptor beta chain was sequenced in a study of blood T cell repertoires in COVID-19. Overall study context: PBMCs, B-cell-depleted T cells, or T cells provided the cDNA or gDNA that made up the material.

V lost 5 bases, J lost 11 bases, and 9 bases stayed unmatched. Germline-derived CDR1 and CDR2 are SGHRS and YFSETQ. The CDR3 has 15 amino acids. Assay used: immunoSEQ multiplex PCR; TCRdb lists only in-frame clones, some missing. Seen here are 200,000 or so clones, 85% to 90% observed once, and the top ten hold roughly 3%. The chain joins TRBV5-1 to TRBJ1-6; TRBD1 matches 11 bases. This sequence originates from a woman aged 18 to 35 in a cohort exposed to, infected with or recovered from COVID-19 (not recorded which). The sample taken for sequencing was PBMCs or T cells enriched from blood (not recorded which). The CDR3 sequence: CASSSGQGDQPPLHF. The CDR3 nucleotides are TGCGCCAGCAGTTCGGGACAGGGGGATCAACCACCCCTCCACTTT.